The 28 T cell receptor beta chains presented below share a single source sample, sequenced in a study of blood T cell repertoires in COVID-19. Assay used: immunoSEQ multiplex PCR; TCRdb lists only in-frame clones, some missing. The sample has under 500,000 clones, roughly 87% seen once. Specimen: PBMCs or T cells enriched from blood (not recorded which). The receptors stem from a woman younger than 30 with acute COVID-19.

As regards this clone: Different DNA sequences within this sample yield the same CDR3. In DNA, the CDR3 is TGTGCCAGCTCACCGACGGGGAACACTGAAGCTTTCTTT. It encodes CASSPTGNTEAFF. V gene TRBV18 combines with J gene TRBJ1-1; no clear D. Between the trimmed V and J ends, which lost 3 bases and 1 base, there was a span of 6 bases. Per the germline V gene, CDR1 is KGHSH and CDR2 is LQKENI. The CDR3 sequence is 13 residues long.

The chain links TRBV18 to TRBJ1-1; tentatively, D is TRBD1 (5 bases). V was trimmed by 1 base and J by 3 bases, leaving 12 bases between them. Germline V lookup: CDR1 KGHSH, CDR2 LQKENI. This CDR3 has 15 residues. CDR3 nucleotide sequence: TGTGCCAGCTCACCACTCGGGGGAACCGACACTGAAGCTTTCTTT. Amino acid sequence: CASSPLGGTDTEAFF. Complete variable domain (other parts from reference TRBV18 and TRBJ1-1): NAGVMQNPRHLVRRRGQEARLRCSPMKGHSHVYWYRQLPEEGLKFMVYLQKENIIDESGMPKERFSAEFPKEGPSILRIQQVVRGDSAAYFCASSPLGGTDTEAFFGQGTRLTVV.

This sequence joins TRBV29-1 and TRBJ1-1; 8 nucleotides match TRBD1. Germline CDR1 and CDR2: SQVTM and ANQGSEA. The CDR3 sequence is 12 residues long. The junction had 6 bases not matched to a gene; V was cut back by 7 bases and J by 5 bases. The CDR3 nucleotides read TGCAGCGCAGGACAGGGAGGGACTGAAGCTTTCTTT. Protein: CSAGQGGTEAFF.

The chain couples TRBV18 to TRBJ1-3, with 8 bases identical to TRBD1. The CDR3 covers 16 residues. Germline V lookup: CDR1 KGHSH, CDR2 LQKENI. The junction had 4 bases not matched to a gene; V was cut back by 3 bases and J by 0 bases. Here the CDR3 reads CASSPVDRGSGNTIYF. The CDR3 bases are TGTGCCAGCTCACCGGTCGACAGGGGCTCTGGAAACACCATATATTTT.

This chain links TRBV4-3 with TRBJ1-5; 9 positions agree with TRBD1. This CDR3 comprises 15 residues. V shed 0 bases and J 7 bases; nucleotides not matched to a gene: 4. The germline CDR1 and CDR2 sequences are LGHNA and YSLEER. The CDR3 DNA sequence: TGCGCCAGCAGCCAAGACTGGACAGGGGAACAGCCCCAGCATTTT. Translation gives CASSQDWTGEQPQHF.

The chain has TRBV10-2 and TRBJ2-1; 8 positions agree with TRBD2. There are 16 residues in the CDR3. CDR1 WSHSY and CDR2 SAAADI come from the germline V gene. V trimming: 3 bases; J trimming: 0 bases; junction bases outside the gene matches: 4. This CDR3 reads CASSEGRGASYNEQFF. The CDR3 DNA reads TGCGCCAGCAGTGAAGGGCGGGGGGCCTCCTACAATGAGCAGTTCTTC.

The CDR3 DNA is TGTGCCAGCAGCTTTAATCTAGGACTAGCAGTTCCGGTCGAGCAGTACTTC. This gives the protein CASSFNLGLAVPVEQYF. V is TRBV7-2 and J is TRBJ2-7; 8 bases align to TRBD2. CDR1 is SGHTA, CDR2 FQGNSA, per germline. The ends lost 3 bases at V and 6 bases at J; junction bases unmatched: 16. The CDR3 is 17 residues long. Using reference TRBV7-2 and TRBJ2-7 for the parts outside the CDR3, the full variable domain is GAGVSQSPSNKVTEKGKDVELRCDPISGHTALYWYRQSLGQGLEFLIYFQGNSAPDKSGLPSDRFSAERTGGSVSTLTIQRTQQEDSAVYLCASSFNLGLAVPVEQYFGPGTRLTVT.

In regard to this clone: One end of the junction does not line up with germline, which may come from a read error. The CDR3 loop reads CASSIGYGTTNEKLFF. The CDR3 DNA reads TGTGCCAGTAGTATAGGGTACGGGACAACAAATGAAAAACTGTTTTTT. The chain employs TRBV19 and TRBJ1-4; D is perhaps TRBD1 (6 bases). Germline CDR1 reads LNHDA; CDR2 reads SQIVND (reference sequence). The CDR3 runs 16 residues. Filled out from reference TRBV19 and TRBJ1-4, the complete variable domain reads DGGITQSPKYLFRKEGQNVTLSCEQNLNHDAMYWYRQDPGQGLRLIYYSQIVNDFQKGDIAEGYSVSREKKESFPLTVTSAQKNPTAFYLCASSIGYGTTNEKLFFGSGTQLSVL.

This chain connects TRBV12-5 to TRBJ1-3; D is perhaps TRBD1 (6 bases). Per germline, CDR1 LGHNT and CDR2 FRNRAP. Between the trimmed V and J ends, which lost 1 base and 0 bases, there was a span of 19 bases. CDR3 length: 19 residues. The CDR3 DNA reads TGTGCTAGTGGTTTGGCCAATTTCAGGGGTCCCACCTCTGGAAACACCATATATTTT. Its translation: CASGLANFRGPTSGNTIYF.

This rearrangement joins TRBV9 to TRBJ1-3, with 8 bases fitting TRBD1. The V gene's germline CDR1 is SGDLS and CDR2 YYNGEE. V shed 3 bases, J shed 2 bases, and the junction held 7 bases outside the gene matches. This CDR3 contains 16 residues. In DNA form, the CDR3 reads TGTGCCAGCAGCGCCGACCAGGGGGCTGCTGGAAACACCATATATTTT. Protein sequence: CASSADQGAAGNTIYF.

The chain uses TRBV29-1 and TRBJ2-2; TRBD1 aligns across 7 bases. Per the germline V gene, CDR1 is SQVTM and CDR2 is ANQGSEA. The V segment lost 6 bases and the J segment 4 bases; nucleotides outside the gene matches: 5. This CDR3 is 13 amino acids long. The CDR3 DNA follows: TGCAGCGTACACGACAGGGCCACCGGGGAGCTGTTTTTT. Its translation is CSVHDRATGELFF.

The chain has TRBV3-1 (or the pseudogene TRBV3-2) and TRBJ1-2, with D tentatively TRBD1 (6 bases). CDR3 length: 12 amino acids. Germline V gene data show CDR1 as LGHDT and CDR2 as YNNKEL (reference sequence). Trimming left V 8 bases short and J 4 bases short, with 11 bases between. The CDR3 sequence: CASGPRGYGYTF. CDR3 DNA sequence: TGTGCCAGCGGGCCCAGGGGCTATGGCTACACCTTC.

The CDR3: CATSRDPGYNSPLHF. The CDR3 nucleotides are TGTGCCACCAGCAGAGATCCAGGTTATAATTCACCCCTCCACTTT. This chain joins TRBV15 and TRBJ1-6; the D is unclear. Germline V gene sequence: CDR1 LNHNV, CDR2 YYDKDF (reference sequence). V was trimmed by 0 bases and J by 4 bases, leaving 7 bases between them. The CDR3 totals 15 residues.

The chain has TRBV12-3 or TRBV12-4 and TRBJ2-7; 7 bases fit TRBD2. J was trimmed by 1 base and V by 8 bases; bases with no gene match: 5. This CDR3 contains 13 residues. CDR3 sequence reads: CASQRGPSYEQYF. The DNA of the CDR3 is TGTGCCAGCCAGCGGGGACCATCCTACGAGCAGTACTTC.

The chain couples TRBV5-1 to TRBJ1-4, with a possible D match to TRBD1 (5 bases). V shed 4 bases and J shed 7 bases, with 17 bases lying between them. Germline V CDR1 and CDR2: SGHRS, YFSETQ. CDR3 length equals 15 residues. CDR3 in amino acids: CASSGQAGPREKLFF. CDR3 coding DNA: TGCGCCAGCAGCGGTCAGGCAGGGCCTCGTGAAAAACTGTTTTTT.

The chain employs TRBV27 and TRBJ2-7; 7 bases align to TRBD2. Germline loops: CDR1 MNHEY, CDR2 SMNVEV (reference sequence). The CDR3 runs to 15 residues. V dropped 7 bases and J dropped 2; count of bases not matched to a gene: 11. The CDR3 spells CASTPGASGPYEQYF. CDR3 DNA sequence: TGTGCCAGCACCCCTGGGGCTAGCGGCCCCTACGAGCAGTACTTC.

This chain joins TRBV7-9 and TRBJ2-7, with 8 bases matching TRBD1. V dropped 4 bases and J dropped 0; count of bases not matched to a gene: 2. This CDR3 has 14 amino acids. Germline values: CDR1 SEHNR, CDR2 FQNEAQ (reference sequence). The CDR3 region is CASSWTGSSYEQYF. In DNA form, the CDR3 reads TGTGCCAGCAGCTGGACAGGGTCCTCCTACGAGCAGTACTTC.

This clone was observed a few times. The CDR3 region is CASSFQVNYGYTF. In nucleotides, the CDR3 is TGTGCCAGCAGTTTTCAGGTTAACTATGGCTACACCTTC. The chain uses TRBV12-3 or TRBV12-4 and TRBJ1-2; no clear D gene. This CDR3 is built from 13 residues. V lost 3 bases and J 1 base, leaving 6 bases between the germline ends.

V and J are TRBV19 and TRBJ1-2, with D uncertain. CDR3 length: 15 amino acids. V was trimmed by 2 bases and J by 0 bases, leaving 10 bases between them. Germline assignment: CDR1 LNHDA and CDR2 SQIVND (reference sequence). The CDR3 region has the DNA TGTGCCAGTAGTATAAACGGGAAAGCTAACTATGGCTACACCTTC. This codes for CASSINGKANYGYTF. The full variable domain, its missing parts supplied by reference TRBV19 and TRBJ1-2, is DGGITQSPKYLFRKEGQNVTLSCEQNLNHDAMYWYRQDPGQGLRLIYYSQIVNDFQKGDIAEGYSVSREKKESFPLTVTSAQKNPTAFYLCASSINGKANYGYTFGSGTRLTVV.

J is TRBJ2-1 and V is TRBV24-1; 9 bases line up with TRBD1. J was trimmed by 5 bases and V by 0 bases; bases with no gene match: 10. The CDR3 spans 18 residues. From germline, CDR1 is KGHDR and CDR2 SFDVKD. The CDR3 DNA is TGTGCCACCAGTGATTTGGTTAGGGGACAGGGTTTTAACAATGAGCAGTTCTTC. This encodes CATSDLVRGQGFNNEQFF.

This chain links TRBV9 with TRBJ1-3; no clear D. CDR3 length: 17 residues. Per germline, CDR1 SGDLS and CDR2 YYNGEE. V was cut by 4 bases and J by 1 base, with 18 bases left in between. The CDR3 here is CASSLGGLWGSGNTIYF. The CDR3 DNA reads TGTGCCAGCAGCCTAGGAGGGTTGTGGGGTTCTGGAAACACCATATATTTT.

The chain links TRBV7-2 to TRBJ1-4; TRBD1 matches at 9 bases. In germline, CDR1 is SGHTA, CDR2 FQGNSA. This CDR3 contains 15 residues. The V and J ends lost 3 bases and 5 bases, in that order; junction bases with no gene match: 4. The CDR3 sequence is CASSLVGTGNEKLFF. As DNA, the CDR3 is TGTGCCAGCAGCTTGGTTGGGACAGGGAATGAAAAACTGTTTTTT.

This clone appeared a single time. The chain uses TRBV18 and TRBJ2-7, with D perhaps matching TRBD1 (6 bases). Between the trimmed V and J ends, which lost 3 bases and 1 base, there was a span of 13 bases. The CDR3 is made up of 15 amino acids. Per the germline V gene, CDR1 is KGHSH and CDR2 is LQKENI. The CDR3 sequence: CASSPNVDSSYEQYF. The CDR3 DNA reads as TGTGCCAGCTCACCTAACGTGGACAGTTCCTACGAGCAGTACTTC.

The V call is TRBV9, the J call TRBJ2-1; TRBD2 aligns across 8 bases. V dropped 5 bases and J dropped 9; count of bases not matched to a gene: 10. CDR3 size: 14 residues. Germline V CDR1 and CDR2: SGDLS, YYNGEE. The CDR3 DNA sequence: TGTGCCAGCAGAACCGGGACTAGAGAGGGTGAGCAGTTCTTC. Residues: CASRTGTREGEQFF.

The chain has TRBV28 and TRBJ2-3; TRBD1 matches 10 bases. Germline V gene lookup returns CDR1 MDHEN and CDR2 SYDVKM. The V segment lost 6 bases and the J segment 4 bases; nucleotides outside the gene matches: 10. The CDR3 spans 16 residues. The CDR3 DNA reads as TGTGCCAGCAGACCGATCGGGACAGGGGAGGCAGATACGCAGTATTTT. Protein product: CASRPIGTGEADTQYF.

This clone appeared a single time. This sequence joins TRBV20-1 and TRBJ2-1, with 12 bases that match TRBD2. Germline trimming cut 3 bases from V and 4 bases from J; bases unmatched to any gene: 4. This CDR3 is built from 15 residues. Germline loops: CDR1 DFQATT, CDR2 SNEGSKA (reference sequence). CDR3 DNA sequence: TGCAGTGCTAGTAGGACTAGCGGGACATACAATGAGCAGTTCTTC. It yields the protein CSASRTSGTYNEQFF.

This clone was picked up one time. J is TRBJ1-4 and V is TRBV21-1; the table assigns TRBD1, which was not confirmed against the DNA. TRBV21-1 is recorded as a pseudogene. The CDR3 runs 15 residues. CDR3 in amino acids: CASSKEQGMGEKLFF. The CDR3 DNA sequence: TGTGCCAGCAGCAAAGAGCAGGGGATGGGTGAAAAACTGTTTTTT.

This chain links TRBV9 with TRBJ2-7; TRBD1 matches at 11 bases. CDR3 size: 16 residues. V lost 1 base and J lost 3; bases outside the gene matches: 6. Germline assignment: CDR1 SGDLS and CDR2 YYNGEE. The CDR3 DNA follows: TGTGCCAGCAGCGTACACCCCGGGACAGGGGGCTACGAGCAGTACTTC. Translated, it gives CASSVHPGTGGYEQYF. The full variable domain, with the rest looked up from reference TRBV9 and TRBJ2-7, is DSGVTQTPKHLITATGQRVTLRCSPRSGDLSVYWYQQSLDQGLQFLIQYYNGEERAKGNILERFSAQQFPDLHSELNLSSLELGDSALYFCASSVHPGTGGYEQYFGPGTRLTVT.